A selection of T cell receptor beta chains follows, all from one sample in a study of cytotoxic CD8 clonotypes in ibrutinib-treated CLL. The table came from immunoSEQ multiplex PCR; TCRdb's copy has only in-frame clones and leaves some out. Here the sample spans tens of thousands of clones, 55% to 70% being singletons. Material: PBMCs, obtained after 24 months of ibrutinib treatment. These receptor sequences come from a human donor with chronic lymphocytic leukemia. Both conserved end residues are part of each CDR3. Each record gives: CDR3 DNA, CDR3 protein, clone size, J gene, D gene, V gene. A D gene is named only where the DNA matches it firmly. Rows give clone size only sometimes, using once, few, many, or a class for an expanded clone.

TGCAGCGTTGAAATCTTCACCGGGAACACCATATATTTT,CSVEIFTGNTIYF,once,TRBJ1-3,NA,TRBV29-1
TGTGCCACCATGGGGCTAGCGTACGATACGCAGTATTTT,CATMGLAYDTQYF,few,TRBJ2-3,NA,TRBV19
TGCGCCAGCAGCGGAACTTCGCGGGACAATGAGCAGTTCTTC,CASSGTSRDNEQFF,NA,TRBJ2-1,NA,TRBV5-1
TGTGCCAGCTCACCAACGACAGGGGCCTCTGGAAACACCATATATTTT,CASSPTTGASGNTIYF,NA,TRBJ1-3,TRBD1,TRBV18
TGCGCCAGCAGCTTCTTCTTGGCAGATACGCAGTATTTT,CASSFFLADTQYF,few,TRBJ2-3,NA,TRBV5-1
TGCGCCAGCAGTAGGGCCAGAGGGGAAAAACTGTTTTTT,CASSRARGEKLFF,NA,TRBJ1-4,NA,TRBV5-1
TGTGCCAGCAGTTACTCGAGACGGAGCTCCTACGAGCAGTACTTC,CASSYSRRSSYEQYF,NA,TRBJ2-7,NA,TRBV6-6
TGTGCCAGCAGCCAATATCAACTAACGTATAGCGGGGGGCAACCATACGTTGATACGCAGTATTTT,CASSQYQLTYSGGQPYVDTQYF,few,TRBJ2-3,TRBD2,TRBV4-2
TGTGCCAGCAGCTTGGTGGGGCGACGGGAGACCCAGTACTTC,CASSLVGRRETQYF,NA,TRBJ2-5,NA,TRBV13
TGTGCCAGTAGTTGGGGAGTGGGTGAAAAACTGTTTTTT,CASSWGVGEKLFF,NA,TRBJ1-4,NA,TRBV19
TGTGCCAGCAGCTTAGCGGGAGGTTTCAACGAGCAGTACTTC,CASSLAGGFNEQYF,once,TRBJ2-7,NA,TRBV7-9
TGTGCCGCAGCGTTTAGCTCCTACAATGAGCAGTTCTTC,CAAAFSSYNEQFF,NA,TRBJ2-1,NA,TRBV27
TGCGCCAGCAGCATTGGAAGGGGTGGGAATGAGCAGTTCTTC,CASSIGRGGNEQFF,NA,TRBJ2-1,NA,TRBV5-1
TGTGCCAGCAGTTCTACAGGGATCGGTCAGCCCCAGCATTTT,CASSSTGIGQPQHF,NA,TRBJ1-5,NA,TRBV7-9
TGCGCCAGCAGCCTTGTGGGGCAAGGTTACAATGAGCAGTTCTTC,CASSLVGQGYNEQFF,NA,TRBJ2-1,NA,TRBV4-1
TGTGCCAGTAGTATAAGGGGTATGGGGAATGAGCAGTTCTTC,CASSIRGMGNEQFF,NA,TRBJ2-1,NA,TRBV19
TGTGCCAGCAGCTCTAGCGGACCCTACAATGAGCAGTTCTTC,CASSSSGPYNEQFF,NA,TRBJ2-1,TRBD2,TRBV6-1
TGCGCCAGCATGGGGGCGGAGGCTTACTCCTACAATGAGCAGTTCTTC,CASMGAEAYSYNEQFF,NA,TRBJ2-1,NA,TRBV5-1
TGCAGCGTTGGGACAGGGGGCAATGAGCAGTTCTTC,CSVGTGGNEQFF,few,TRBJ2-1,TRBD1,TRBV29-1
TGCGCCAGCAGCTTGCGACCAGGGGTTAATGAAAAACTGTTTTTT,CASSLRPGVNEKLFF,few,TRBJ1-4,NA,TRBV5-1
TGTGCCAGCAGCTTACTAGCGGGACGCATTCCGGATGAGCAGTTCTTC,CASSLLAGRIPDEQFF,NA,TRBJ2-1,TRBD2,TRBV7-2
TGTGCCAGCAGTTTTGCCCTAGCGGGGGGTCCTTACAATGAGCAGTTCTTC,CASSFALAGGPYNEQFF,NA,TRBJ2-1,TRBD2,TRBV28
TGTGCCAGCAGTTTACTAGCGGACAACAATGAGCAGTTCTTC,CASSLLADNNEQFF,NA,TRBJ2-1,TRBD2,TRBV27
TGTGCCAGCAGCGTAGGGATTGGGGCAGGATCCCCCAACAATGAGCAGTTCTTC,CASSVGIGAGSPNNEQFF,NA,TRBJ2-1,NA,TRBV9
TGCGCCAGCAGCTTGCTAGGACTCGACACTGAAGCTTTCTTT,CASSLLGLDTEAFF,NA,TRBJ1-1,NA,TRBV5-1
TGTGCCAGCACAGTTTCTCTGGGGGCGAACACTGAAGCTTTCTTT,CASTVSLGANTEAFF,NA,TRBJ1-1,NA,TRBV28
TGCGCCAGCAGTGAAGAAAGCTCCTACAATGAGCAGTTCTTC,CASSEESSYNEQFF,NA,TRBJ2-1,NA,TRBV10-2
TGTGCCAGCAGCCAAGTAGGAGCGGGGGGGCTGGATACGCAGTATTTT,CASSQVGAGGLDTQYF,many,TRBJ2-3,TRBD2,TRBV4-2
TGTGCCAGCAGTGGACAGGGGAATAATTCACCCCTCCACTTT,CASSGQGNNSPLHF,once,TRBJ1-6,TRBD1,TRBV2
TGTGCCAGCAGTTTAGACAGGCCCTCTGGGGTTTACGAGCAGTACTTC,CASSLDRPSGVYEQYF,NA,TRBJ2-7,NA,TRBV6-5
TGTGCCAGCAGTTCCACACCTACGGGGGGCCTAGGCTACACCTTC,CASSSTPTGGLGYTF,few,TRBJ1-2,NA,TRBV6-5
TGTGCCTGGGACAAGGGATCCTACGAGCAGTACTTC,CAWDKGSYEQYF,NA,TRBJ2-7,NA,TRBV30
TGTGCCAGCAGCTCGGCGGGACGGGTCACAGATACGCAGTATTTT,CASSSAGRVTDTQYF,NA,TRBJ2-3,NA,TRBV7-9
TGTGCCAGCAGTTACCGGCAGGGGTTTCAGCCCCAGCATTTT,CASSYRQGFQPQHF,NA,TRBJ1-5,NA,TRBV6-5
TGTGCCAGCTCACCCCGACAGGGGTGGACAGATACGCAGTATTTT,CASSPRQGWTDTQYF,NA,TRBJ2-3,TRBD1,TRBV18
TGTGCCAGCAGCTTAGCGAAGGGGCAGGGCGGGGAGCTGTTTTTT,CASSLAKGQGGELFF,NA,TRBJ2-2,NA,TRBV7-6
TGTGCCAGCAGTTCCGGACAGCCAGTAAATGAAAAACTGTTTTTT,CASSSGQPVNEKLFF,NA,TRBJ1-4,NA,TRBV6-6
TGTGCCAGCAGCTTAGACTCGGGCGCTGAGCAGTTCTTC,CASSLDSGAEQFF,NA,TRBJ2-1,NA,TRBV7-2
TGTGCCAGCAGCTGGACAGGGGAGAGCACCGGGGAGCTGTTTTTT,CASSWTGESTGELFF,few,TRBJ2-2,TRBD1,TRBV5-5
TGCGCCAGCTCCGAACAGGGTTGGGTGTTGGACACTGAAGCTTTCTTT,CASSEQGWVLDTEAFF,few,TRBJ1-1,NA,TRBV5-1
TGTGCCAGCAGTTTTAGCGACTTCTCCTACGAGCAGTACTTC,CASSFSDFSYEQYF,NA,TRBJ2-7,NA,TRBV27
TGTGCCAGCCGTCGCGGGACGCGGGAGCAGTACTTC,CASRRGTREQYF,NA,TRBJ2-7,NA,TRBV2